A single T cell receptor beta chain is shown here with its context. The CDR3 has 12 residues. V shed 3 bases and J shed 4 bases, with 4 bases lying between them. Germline-derived CDR1 and CDR2 are LGHNA and YNFKEQ. The data originate from a study of shared T cell receptors in the human thymus. Method: immunoSEQ multiplex PCR; TCRdb's copy keeps in-frame clones and lacks some. Of over 450,000 clones in the sample, around three quarters were seen once. Another study also made use of these data, one on human thymus T cells. Per that study: Corrective surgery for congenital heart defects was being performed on the healthy Finnish infants who served as donors. Resections that were taken during corrective heart surgery supplied the thymus tissue. Use of V and J genes seemed skewed within the thymic and blood repertoires. Highly overlapping thymic repertoires among unrelated individuals were reported in related research.

The specimen sequenced was thymocytes. The chain recombines TRBV4-2 with TRBJ2-4; D remains unclear. The receptor's source is a boy under two years old with a congenital heart defect. The CDR3 loop is CASSHLKNIQYF. In DNA form, the CDR3 reads TGTGCCAGCAGCCACTTAAAAAACATTCAGTACTTC.